The 12 T cell receptor beta chains below were found in one sample sequenced in a study of T cell responses to AZD1222 COVID-19 vaccine. Measured with immunoSEQ multiplex PCR; TCRdb has only the in-frame clones, and not every one. The repertoire holds about 150,000 clones, with 88% as singletons. The sequences come from peripheral blood, collected on day 0 of AZD1222 vaccination. The receptors come from an adult in good health.

The chain carries TRBV14 and TRBJ1-6; no clear D gene. The CDR3 spans 14 residues. The V end lost 1 base, the J end lost 10 bases, and 11 bases lay between the germline ends. Germline loops: CDR1 SGHDN, CDR2 FVKESK. The CDR3 DNA reads as TGTGCCAGCAGCCAAGCCGGGGATCGATCACCCCTCCACTTT. Translated, it gives CASSQAGDRSPLHF.

The DNA of the CDR3 is TGTGCCAGCAGTCCAGGGGGCGCGAGTTATGGCTACACCTTC. Its translation is CASSPGGASYGYTF. The chain joins TRBV6-6 to TRBJ1-2; 8 nucleotides match TRBD1. This CDR3 has 14 residues. Germline loops: CDR1 MNHNY, CDR2 SVGAGI (reference sequence). V gave up 5 bases and J gave up 5 bases; unmatched junction bases: 7.

The chain combines TRBV7-9 with TRBJ2-7; the D gene is possibly TRBD1 (6 bases). V lost 5 bases and J 3 bases, leaving 14 bases between the germline ends. Per germline, CDR1 SEHNR and CDR2 FQNEAQ (reference sequence). The length of the CDR3 is 14 residues. The CDR3: CASSRTGSNYEQYF. Written as DNA, the CDR3 is TGTGCCAGCAGCCGAACAGGGAGCAACTACGAGCAGTACTTC.

The chain links TRBV13 to TRBJ2-1, with D perhaps matching TRBD2 (6 bases). The CDR3 covers 13 residues. CDR1 is PRHDT and CDR2 is FYEKMQ in the germline V gene (reference sequence). Trimming pared 3 bases from V and 6 bases from J, leaving 9 bases between. This chain's CDR3 is CASSFRDFNEQFF. CDR3 DNA: TGTGCCAGCAGCTTTCGGGACTTCAATGAGCAGTTCTTC.

The chain has TRBV2 and TRBJ1-5; maybe TRBD1 (5 bases). V dropped 6 bases and J dropped 0 bases, with 6 bases sitting between them. CDR1 is SNHLY and CDR2 is FYNNEI in the germline V gene. The CDR3 is made up of 13 amino acids. The CDR3 region is CASRTDSNQPQHF. The CDR3 DNA is TGTGCCAGCAGGACAGATAGCAATCAGCCCCAGCATTTT.

This clone came up a few times. The genes are TRBV2 and TRBJ1-4, with 8 bases that match TRBD1. CDR3 length equals 12 residues. CDR1 is SNHLY and CDR2 is FYNNEI in the germline V gene. J gave up 7 bases and V 8 bases, and 3 bases lay outside the gene matches. The CDR3 sequence: CASATGVEKLFF. DNA for the CDR3: TGTGCCAGCGCGACAGGGGTTGAAAAACTGTTTTTT.

In its sample, this clone was seen many times. This chain uses TRBV3-1 (or the pseudogene TRBV3-2) with TRBJ1-6; D gene uncertain. From germline, CDR1 is LGHDT and CDR2 YNNKEL (reference sequence). V lost 0 bases, J lost 0 bases, and 15 bases lay in between. The CDR3 covers 19 residues. CDR3: CASSQDLVYSDSYNSPLHF. The CDR3 coding sequence is TGTGCCAGCAGCCAAGATTTGGTATACAGTGACTCCTATAATTCACCCCTCCACTTT.

The J gene is TRBJ1-2, the V gene TRBV10-3; TRBD1 aligns across 10 bases. There are 16 residues in the CDR3. V shed 3 bases and J 4 bases; nucleotides not matched to a gene: 8. Germline assignment: CDR1 ENHRY and CDR2 SYGVKD. The CDR3 DNA follows: TGTGCCATCAGTGATGGGACAGGGGATACCGCCTATGGCTACACCTTC. Translation gives CAISDGTGDTAYGYTF.

The gene calls are TRBV11-3 and TRBJ2-1; D not resolved. The V end was cut by 0 bases, the J end by 6 bases, with 6 bases between. This CDR3 has 13 amino acids. CDR1 SGHNT and CDR2 YENEEA come from the germline V gene. The CDR3 is CASSLDPANEQFF. The CDR3 DNA reads TGTGCCAGCAGCTTAGACCCTGCCAATGAGCAGTTCTTC. Together with reference TRBV11-3 and TRBJ2-1, the CDR3 gives the full variable domain: EAGVVQSPRYKIIEKKQPVAFWCNPISGHNTLYWYLQNLGQGPELLIRYENEEAVDDSQLPKDRFSAERLKGVDSTLKIQPAELGDSAVYLCASSLDPANEQFFGPGTRLTVL.

This rearrangement joins TRBV9 to TRBJ2-1; D might be TRBD1 or TRBD2, each matching 5 bases. The CDR3 consists of 14 residues. V was trimmed by 4 bases and J by 2 bases, leaving 10 bases between them. The germline CDR1 and CDR2 sequences are SGDLS and YYNGEE. CDR3: CASSPRGAYNEQFF. The CDR3 nucleotides are TGTGCCAGCAGCCCACGAGGGGCCTACAATGAGCAGTTCTTC.

The chain is built from TRBV28 and TRBJ2-1; D possibly corresponds to TRBD2 (6 bases). This CDR3 has 16 residues. The V gene's germline CDR1 is MDHEN and CDR2 SYDVKM. Trimming cost V 6 bases and J 6 bases, with 21 bases left between them. CDR3: CASSLSGEVSSNEQFF. The CDR3 DNA reads as TGTGCCAGCAGCCTGAGTGGGGAGGTAAGCTCCAATGAGCAGTTCTTC.

The chain carries TRBV7-9 and TRBJ2-5; 7 nucleotides align to TRBD1. Germline assignment: CDR1 SEHNR and CDR2 FQNEAQ (reference sequence). The V segment lost 2 bases and the J segment 5 bases; nucleotides outside the gene matches: 8. The length of the CDR3 is 15 residues. Written as DNA, the CDR3 is TGTGCCAGCAGCTTACTGGGACAGCCTGCGGAGACCCAGTACTTC. Translating it yields CASSLLGQPAETQYF.